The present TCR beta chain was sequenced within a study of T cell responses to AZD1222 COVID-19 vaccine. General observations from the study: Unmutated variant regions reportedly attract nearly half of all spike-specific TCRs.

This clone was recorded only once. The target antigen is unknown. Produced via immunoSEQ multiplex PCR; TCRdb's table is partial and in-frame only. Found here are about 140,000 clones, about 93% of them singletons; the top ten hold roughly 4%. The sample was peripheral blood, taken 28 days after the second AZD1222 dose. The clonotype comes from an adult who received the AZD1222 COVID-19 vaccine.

CDR3 residues: CASHPGGERITDTQYF. Written as DNA, the CDR3 is TGTGCCAGCCACCCGGGAGGGGAGAGGATCACAGATACGCAGTATTTT. The V gene is TRBV11-2, the J gene TRBJ2-3, with 8 bases aligning to TRBD2. The V gene end was trimmed by 8 bases and the J gene end by 2 bases; junction bases not matched to a gene: 12. The V gene's germline CDR1 is SGHAT and CDR2 FQNNGV. This CDR3 has 16 amino acids.